This entry features one T cell receptor (beta chain) sequence. This sample is drawn from a study of cytomegalovirus exposure and HLA in healthy donors. PCR was performed using 60 Vbeta and 13 Jbeta primers. Only in-frame clones appear in the TCRdb table, and some are missing; sequencing was by immunoSEQ multiplex PCR. The sample consists of more than 150,000 clones, roughly four fifths of them appearing once. The sample taken for sequencing was PBMCs. This clonotype was obtained from a woman younger than 30 in good health and CMV-seropositive.

CDR3 loop: CASSLFEAGGSYGYTF. CDR3 bases: TGTGCCAGCTCACTGTTCGAGGCAGGGGGCAGCTATGGCTACACCTTC. This chain connects TRBV18 to TRBJ1-2, with TRBD1 matching over 8 bases. Germline assignment: CDR1 KGHSH and CDR2 LQKENI. V was clipped by 4 bases and J by 4 bases; unmatched bases: 11. The CDR3 contains 16 residues.